These T cell receptor beta chains were read from a single sample in a study of cytomegalovirus exposure and HLA in healthy donors. Repertoires were generated with immunoSEQ multiplex PCR, while TCRdb's copy carries only in-frame clones and drops some. Of about 72,000 clones listed, about 95% are singletons. Sequencing used PBMCs. These receptors came from a young woman in good health and CMV-seropositive. CDR3s include the opening cysteine and the closing phenylalanine or tryptophan. Each record gives: J gene, D gene, V gene, clone size, CDR3 DNA, CDR3 protein. A D gene is named only where the DNA matches it firmly. Some rows mark clone size as missing; the rest say once, few, many or name a class of expanded clone.

>TRBJ1-1|NA|TRBV7-9|NA
TGTGCCAGCAGCTCCACAGGGACCACTGAAGCTTTCTTT
CASSSTGTTEAFF
>TRBJ2-4|TRBD2|TRBV4-2|NA
TGTGCCAGCAGCCAATTTGTCGAGTCGGTGGGAGGGTTCTACTTC
CASSQFVESVGGFYF
>TRBJ2-7|TRBD2|TRBV11-2|NA
TGTGCCAGCAGTCAGAGGGGGACTAGCGCGGCCTACGAGCAGTACTTC
CASSQRGTSAAYEQYF
>TRBJ2-2|NA|TRBV9|NA
TGTGCCAGCAGCGGGTCCCGGGGTACCGGGGAGCTGTTTTTT
CASSGSRGTGELFF
>TRBJ2-3|TRBD1|TRBV7-9|NA
TGTGCCAGCAGCCCCGGGACAGGGATGGGGCTAGCGGTCACAGATACGCAGTATTTT
CASSPGTGMGLAVTDTQYF
>TRBJ2-2|NA|TRBV2|NA
TGTGCCAGCACCGATGGAGGTGGCACCGGGGAGCTGTTTTTT
CASTDGGGTGELFF
>TRBJ1-2|TRBD1|TRBV7-9|few
TGTGCCAGCAGCCCCCCGACAGGGGGCGGGTATGGCTACACCTTC
CASSPPTGGGYGYTF
>TRBJ1-2|NA|TRBV13|few
TGTGCCAGCACTCAAGGTATTGGGGGCGTGGATGGCTACACCTTC
CASTQGIGGVDGYTF
>TRBJ2-3|NA|TRBV7-2|NA
TGTGCCAGCAGCTTTAGGCGGGTCACAGATACGCAGTATTTT
CASSFRRVTDTQYF
>TRBJ2-7|NA|TRBV27|once
TGTGCCAGCAGTTTATACCCATTACAGGGCCACGAGCAGTACTTC
CASSLYPLQGHEQYF
>TRBJ2-7|NA|TRBV15|NA
TGTGCCACCAGCAGAGATGCGGCATCCTACGAGCAGTACTTC
CATSRDAASYEQYF
>TRBJ2-1|NA|TRBV13|NA
TGTGCCAGCAGCTTGCGGCAGGGCTACAATGAGCAGTTCTTC
CASSLRQGYNEQFF
>TRBJ2-4|NA|TRBV21-1|NA
TGTGCCAGCAGCCCTCGACCCCGGGGGGAGACAGCCAAAAACATTCAGTACTTC
CASSPRPRGETAKNIQYF
>TRBJ1-2|NA|TRBV27|NA
TGTGCCAGCAGTCCATCGGGCAGGGGTGGCTATGGCTACACCTTC
CASSPSGRGGYGYTF
>TRBJ2-7|NA|TRBV29-1|NA
TGCAGCGTTGAATCATTTGGGACAAATCCCTACGAGCAGTACTTC
CSVESFGTNPYEQYF
>TRBJ1-2|NA|TRBV30|NA
TGTGCCTGGACAGTGGGGGGTTATGGCTACACCTTC
CAWTVGGYGYTF
>TRBJ1-4|NA|TRBV19|NA
TGTGCCAGTAGGACGATTAGACAGCAATCGGAAAAACTGTTTTTT
CASRTIRQQSEKLFF
>TRBJ1-2|TRBD1|TRBV6-5|NA
TGTGCCAGCAGTTCCCCGGGACAGCTTAACTATGGCTACACCTTC
CASSSPGQLNYGYTF
>TRBJ2-7|TRBD2|TRBV30|once
TGTGCCTGGAGGCGGGGGGGCCGTTACGAGCAGTACTTC
CAWRRGGRYEQYF
>TRBJ1-6|TRBD1|TRBV13|NA
TGTGCCAGCAGCTTAGGCGGCCAGGGGGGTTCACCCCTCCACTTT
CASSLGGQGGSPLHF
>TRBJ1-1|TRBD1|TRBV6-6|NA
TGTGCCAGCAGCCGCGGACAGGGTGGAACTGAAGCTTTCTTT
CASSRGQGGTEAFF
>TRBJ2-2|TRBD1|TRBV4-3|NA
TGCGCCAGCAGCTACGGGACAGCGAACACCGGGGAGCTGTTTTTT
CASSYGTANTGELFF
>TRBJ2-1|TRBD1|TRBV9|NA
TGTGCCAGCAGCGGGACAGGGCGAGAGTACAATGAGCAGTTCTTC
CASSGTGREYNEQFF
>TRBJ2-3|NA|TRBV4-1|NA
TGCGCCAGCAGCCAAGCCGGCGGGGTAACTAGCACAGATACGCAGTATTTT
CASSQAGGVTSTDTQYF
>TRBJ2-3|NA|TRBV5-1|NA
TGCGCCAGCAAAGGGGGAACTAGCACAGATACGCAGTATTTT
CASKGGTSTDTQYF
>TRBJ2-5|NA|TRBV5-1|NA
TGCGCCAGCAGCTTGCCCGGGGGGCTGGAGACCCAGTACTTC
CASSLPGGLETQYF
>TRBJ2-7|NA|TRBV6-1|NA
TGTGCCAGCAGTGCCCTCAGCTACGAGCAGTACTTC
CASSALSYEQYF
>TRBJ2-5|NA|TRBV11-3|NA
TGTGCCAGCAGCTTAGGGCAGTCAGAGACCCAGTACTTC
CASSLGQSETQYF
>TRBJ1-2|TRBD1|TRBV5-1|NA
TGCGCCAGCAGCTTGGTAGTAACAGGGGGCCACGGCTACACCTTC
CASSLVVTGGHGYTF
>TRBJ2-7|TRBD1|TRBV4-2|NA
TGTGCCAGCAGCCAAGAAACCGGGACAGGGAGGAACGAGCAGTACTTC
CASSQETGTGRNEQYF
>TRBJ2-7|TRBD1|TRBV19|NA
TGTGCCGCCTTCAGACAGGGCTACGAGCAGTACTTC
CAAFRQGYEQYF
>TRBJ1-2|NA|TRBV5-5|NA
TGTGCCAGCAGCTCCCTGACAGCATCAGCGGGCTTTAACTATGGCTACACCTTC
CASSSLTASAGFNYGYTF
>TRBJ2-2|NA|TRBV13|NA
TGTGCCAGCACCGCCCCCAATACAGCAAACACCGGGGAGCTGTTTTTT
CASTAPNTANTGELFF
>TRBJ2-1|NA|TRBV6-5|once
TGTGCCAGCAGTTACCTCATGAGTGTTGAGCAGTTCTTC
CASSYLMSVEQFF
>TRBJ1-1|NA|TRBV9|NA
TGTGCCAGCAGCGTAGGCCGGGGAACTGAAGCTTTCTTT
CASSVGRGTEAFF
>TRBJ1-5|NA|TRBV7-3|once
TGTGCCAGCAGCCTGACAGGAGATCAGCCCCAGCATTTT
CASSLTGDQPQHF